One sample yielded the 20 T cell receptor beta chains listed below, sequenced in a study of cytomegalovirus exposure and HLA in healthy donors. Assay: immunoSEQ multiplex PCR; the TCRdb copy retains only in-frame clones and omits some. The sample gives about 160,000 clones, under 90% of which show up once; just over 4% is in the top ten. Sequencing used PBMCs. The origin of the receptors is a man aged 18 to 30 in good health and CMV-seropositive.

The gene calls are TRBV6-5 and TRBJ2-7, with TRBD1 identical over 9 bases. CDR1 is MNHEY, CDR2 SVGAGI, per germline. This CDR3 region has 14 residues. Trimming cost V 6 bases and J 2 bases; bases outside gene matches: 5. CDR3 sequence: CASSRGQGAYEQYF. CDR3 sequence (DNA): TGTGCCAGCAGCAGGGGACAGGGAGCCTACGAGCAGTACTTC.

This chain links TRBV10-3 with TRBJ2-7; TRBD2 agrees at 9 bases. With V trimmed by 8 bases and J by 4 bases, 12 bases remained unmatched. The CDR3 has 15 residues. Germline values: CDR1 ENHRY, CDR2 SYGVKD. The CDR3 region is CAIRGELAGEYEQYF. The CDR3 DNA reads as TGTGCCATCCGGGGGGAACTAGCGGGCGAGTACGAGCAGTACTTC.

This clone showed up just once. The chain combines TRBV28 with TRBJ1-2; weak D call: TRBD1 (5 bases). Looked up from germline, CDR1 is MDHEN and CDR2 is SYDVKM. The CDR3 sequence is 12 residues long. The V gene lost 11 bases and the J gene lost 0 bases, with 10 bases spanning the gap. CDR3 sequence reads: CAVLQANYGYTF. CDR3 bases: TGTGCCGTCCTACAGGCTAACTATGGCTACACCTTC.

This clone was recorded only once. The gene calls are TRBV7-3 and TRBJ2-1; 9 bases agree with TRBD1. The germline V gene has CDR1 SGHTA and CDR2 FQGTGA. The length of the CDR3 is 18 residues. V lost 4 bases, J lost 6 bases, and 16 bases stayed unmatched. CDR3 bases: TGTGCCAGCAGCTCTACCTATGGACAGGGGACTCGGGTCAATGAGCAGTTCTTC. This translates into CASSSTYGQGTRVNEQFF.

The rearrangement joins TRBV28 to TRBJ2-2; 9 bases are shared with TRBD2. Germline CDR1 reads MDHEN; CDR2 reads SYDVKM. The CDR3 runs to 18 residues. V lost 4 bases and J lost 2; bases outside the gene matches: 11. In DNA form, the CDR3 reads TGTGCCAGCAGTTCCCCCGTGCTAGCGGGGATCAACACCGGGGAGCTGTTTTTT. It is translated as CASSSPVLAGINTGELFF.

The chain joins TRBV30 to TRBJ1-5; TRBD1 matches at 8 bases. Germline V gene data show CDR1 as GTSNPN and CDR2 as SVGIG (reference sequence). With V trimmed by 2 bases and J by 3 bases, 6 bases remained unmatched. The CDR3 spans 15 residues. The CDR3 sequence: CAWSPLDRDNQPQHF. The CDR3 bases are TGTGCCTGGAGTCCCCTGGACAGGGACAATCAGCCCCAGCATTTT.

This chain joins TRBV20-1 and TRBJ2-1; D might be TRBD2 (5 bases). In germline, CDR1 is DFQATT, CDR2 SNEGSKA (reference sequence). The CDR3 is made up of 11 amino acids. The V end was cut by 6 bases, the J end by 9 bases, with 12 bases between. The CDR3 loop is CSAHSDPEQFF. The CDR3 nucleotides read TGCAGTGCCCATAGCGACCCTGAGCAGTTCTTC.

V and J are TRBV6-1 and TRBJ1-1; D is possibly TRBD1 (5 bases). The V end lost 9 bases, the J end lost 4 bases, and 18 bases lay between the germline ends. Germline CDR1 is MNHNS and CDR2 is SASEGT. The CDR3 contains 14 residues. CDR3 coding DNA: TGTGCCAGTCGGACGTTCCAGGGTTTCACTGAAGCTTTCTTT. Its protein product is CASRTFQGFTEAFF.

CDR3: CASSIGGGNEKLFF. In DNA, the CDR3 is TGTGCCAGCAGCATAGGGGGTGGAAATGAAAAACTGTTTTTT. The chain combines TRBV5-8 with TRBJ1-4, with a weak D call TRBD1 (6 bases). The V end lost 4 bases, the J end lost 5 bases, and 12 bases lay between the germline ends. Germline V gene lookup returns CDR1 SGHTS and CDR2 YDEGEE. This CDR3 spans 14 amino acids.

This chain uses TRBV5-4 with TRBJ2-3; unclear D gene. Germline V gene sequence: CDR1 SGHNT, CDR2 YYREEE (reference sequence). The germline V and J ends were trimmed by 0 bases and 6 bases, with 14 bases remaining between them. The length of the CDR3 is 15 residues. DNA for the CDR3: TGTGCCAGCAGCTTGGATCGAGGAGTTGGGGATACGCAGTATTTT. Translation gives CASSLDRGVGDTQYF.

This clone was found once. The V call is TRBV6-6, the J call TRBJ2-7; D not certain. In germline, CDR1 is MNHNY, CDR2 SVGAGI (reference sequence). This CDR3 region has 14 residues. Trimming cost V 0 bases and J 2 bases, with 8 bases left between them. The CDR3 reads CASSYSAAPYEQYF. CDR3 nucleotide sequence: TGTGCCAGCAGTTACTCGGCGGCACCCTACGAGCAGTACTTC.

This clone was seen just once. The chain joins TRBV5-1 to TRBJ2-3; 12 bases fit TRBD2. J lost 5 bases, V lost 8 bases, and 6 bases had no gene match. The CDR3 loop spans 14 amino acids. Germline CDR1 reads SGHRS; CDR2 reads YFSETQ. The CDR3 sequence: CASQTSGSEDTQYF. The CDR3 DNA reads as TGCGCCAGTCAGACTAGCGGGAGTGAAGATACGCAGTATTTT.

The J gene is TRBJ1-2, the V gene TRBV19; 9 bases align to TRBD1. From germline, CDR1 is LNHDA and CDR2 SQIVND (reference sequence). This CDR3 region has 14 residues. V was pared by 2 bases and J by 7 bases, with 5 bases of the junction left unmatched. The CDR3, as DNA: TGTGCCAGTAGTATAAAACAGGGGGCTGGTGGCTACACCTTC. Its protein product is CASSIKQGAGGYTF.

The J gene is TRBJ2-1, the V gene TRBV2, with 10 bases fitting TRBD1. Germline V gene sequence: CDR1 SNHLY, CDR2 FYNNEI. The CDR3 spans 15 residues. The J segment lost 4 bases and the V segment lost 6 bases, leaving 6 bases of the junction unmatched. CDR3 bases: TGTGCCAGCAGCGCGGACAGGGGGGAGTACAATGAGCAGTTCTTC. This sequence encodes CASSADRGEYNEQFF.

The gene calls are TRBV29-1 and TRBJ1-1; the match to TRBD1 covers 7 bases. This CDR3 is 13 amino acids long. The V segment lost 6 bases and the J segment 5 bases; nucleotides outside the gene matches: 9. The germline CDR1 and CDR2 sequences are SQVTM and ANQGSEA. The CDR3 DNA reads TGCAGCGTGCTTACAGGGGTAGCAACTGAAGCTTTCTTT. Amino acids: CSVLTGVATEAFF. The variable domain in full, with the rest retrieved from reference TRBV29-1 and TRBJ1-1, is SAVISQKPSRDICQRGTSLTIQCQVDSQVTMMFWYRQQPGQSLTLIATANQGSEATYESGFVIDKFPISRPNLTFSTLTVSNMSPEDSSIYLCSVLTGVATEAFFGQGTRLTVV.

The chain couples TRBV6-4 to TRBJ2-1; D is possibly TRBD2 (5 bases). V shed 2 bases and J shed 2 bases, with 10 bases lying between them. CDR1 and CDR2 (germline): MRHNA, SNTAGT. This CDR3 comprises 15 residues. The CDR3 DNA is TGTGCCAGCAGTGACACGGGGTACACCTACAATGAGCAGTTCTTC. Translating it yields CASSDTGYTYNEQFF.

The chain combines TRBV2 with TRBJ2-5; D not certain. CDR1 is SNHLY and CDR2 is FYNNEI in the germline V gene. Trimming took 2 bases from V and 4 from J, leaving 14 bases between them. CDR3 length equals 15 residues. The CDR3: CASSEMVGVGETQYF. DNA of the CDR3: TGTGCCAGCAGTGAAATGGTGGGCGTGGGAGAGACCCAGTACTTC. The full variable domain, its missing parts supplied by reference TRBV2 and TRBJ2-5, is EPEVTQTPSHQVTQMGQEVILRCVPISNHLYFYWYRQILGQKVEFLVSFYNNEISEKSEIFDDQFSVERPDGSNFTLKIRSTKLEDSAMYFCASSEMVGVGETQYFGPGTRLLVL.

In its sample, this clone was seen once. The chain employs TRBV2 and TRBJ2-5, with 8 bases that match TRBD1. Germline V gene lookup returns CDR1 SNHLY and CDR2 FYNNEI. Trimming cost V 5 bases and J 4 bases; bases outside gene matches: 6. The CDR3 is 14 residues long. CDR3 amino acids: CASSKDRAGETQYF. The CDR3 coding sequence is TGTGCCAGCAGTAAGGACAGGGCGGGAGAGACCCAGTACTTC.

This chain connects TRBV9 to TRBJ2-3, with 14 bases identical to TRBD2. The germline CDR1 and CDR2 sequences are SGDLS and YYNGEE. V shed 0 bases, J shed 5 bases, and the junction held 2 bases outside the gene matches. The CDR3 is 16 residues long. The CDR3 region is CASSVAGTSGRDTQYF. The CDR3 DNA is TGTGCCAGCAGCGTAGCCGGGACTAGCGGGAGAGATACGCAGTATTTT.

The genes are TRBV27 and TRBJ2-3, with D perhaps TRBD1 (6 bases). Germline V gene data show CDR1 as MNHEY and CDR2 as SMNVEV (reference sequence). V was pared by 6 bases and J by 2 bases, with 12 bases between. The CDR3 is 14 amino acids. Here the CDR3 DNA reads TGTGCCAGCAGGCGCGGACAGAACACAGATACGCAGTATTTT. Protein sequence: CASRRGQNTDTQYF.